Listed below are T cell receptor beta chains from one sample, sequenced in a study of OX40 agonist ivuxolimab in advanced cancers. Sequencing was performed with immunoSEQ multiplex PCR; in TCRdb, only in-frame clones are kept and a portion is missing. The data contain tens of thousands of clones, more than 80% of them singletons. Sequences were derived from CD4+ or CD8+ T cells sorted from blood, sampled in a trial of the OX40 agonist ivuxolimab. The receptors shown here come from an adult with an advanced solid tumor such as melanoma, head and neck, liver or kidney cancer. Each CDR3 is given with its conserved first and last residue. A D gene is named only where the DNA matches it firmly. Size is stated for part of the rows, as once, few or many counts, or as a class when the clone is expanded.

D gene: TRBD2
V gene: TRBV19
J gene: TRBJ2-2
clone size: .
CDR3 protein: CASSIAGGPLDTGELFF
CDR3 DNA: TGTGCCAGTAGTATAGCGGGGGGGCCTCTCGACACCGGGGAGCTGTTTTTT

D gene: .
V gene: TRBV4-1
J gene: TRBJ2-2
clone size: .
CDR3 protein: CASSQRSGYTGELFF
CDR3 DNA: TGCGCCAGCAGCCAACGGTCGGGGTACACCGGGGAGCTGTTTTTT

D gene: .
V gene: TRBV27
J gene: TRBJ2-3
clone size: .
CDR3 protein: CASSLRGTLGGSQYF
CDR3 DNA: TGTGCCAGCAGTTTACGCGGGACTCTTGGGGGTTCGCAGTATTTT

D gene: .
V gene: TRBV27
J gene: TRBJ2-7
clone size: .
CDR3 protein: CASTFRGEQYF
CDR3 DNA: TGTGCCAGCACCTTCAGGGGTGAGCAGTACTTC

D gene: .
V gene: TRBV29-1
J gene: TRBJ1-1
clone size: .
CDR3 protein: CSVAPGENTEAFF
CDR3 DNA: TGCAGCGTTGCGCCGGGCGAGAACACTGAAGCTTTCTTT

D gene: .
V gene: TRBV20-1
J gene: TRBJ1-1
clone size: .
CDR3 protein: CSAGAYTEAFF
CDR3 DNA: TGCAGTGCAGGGGCCTACACTGAAGCTTTCTTT

D gene: TRBD1
V gene: TRBV19
J gene: TRBJ1-1
clone size: once
CDR3 protein: CASSILSVAGQKNTEAFF
CDR3 DNA: TGTGCCAGTAGTATCTTGTCAGTTGCGGGACAGAAAAACACTGAAGCTTTCTTT

D gene: .
V gene: TRBV4-1
J gene: TRBJ1-1
clone size: .
CDR3 protein: CASSQEKARDEAFF
CDR3 DNA: TGCGCCAGCAGCCAAGAAAAGGCCCGGGACGAAGCTTTCTTT

D gene: TRBD2
V gene: TRBV10-3
J gene: TRBJ2-7
clone size: .
CDR3 protein: CAISVGGRELSYEQYF
CDR3 DNA: TGTGCCATCAGTGTGGGCGGGAGGGAACTCTCCTACGAGCAGTACTTC

D gene: .
V gene: TRBV5-4
J gene: TRBJ2-7
clone size: .
CDR3 protein: CASSIGISYEQYF
CDR3 DNA: TGTGCCAGCAGCATTGGGATTTCCTACGAGCAGTACTTC

D gene: .
V gene: TRBV13
J gene: TRBJ2-1
clone size: .
CDR3 protein: CASSRTMTGPYNEQFF
CDR3 DNA: TGTGCCAGCAGCCGGACTATGACGGGTCCCTACAATGAGCAGTTCTTC

D gene: TRBD1
V gene: TRBV29-1
J gene: TRBJ2-7
clone size: .
CDR3 protein: CSVAQDRGYDEQYF
CDR3 DNA: TGCAGCGTTGCCCAGGACAGGGGCTACGACGAGCAGTACTTC

D gene: .
V gene: TRBV6-5
J gene: TRBJ2-1
clone size: .
CDR3 protein: CASSYGDYNEQFF
CDR3 DNA: TGTGCCAGCAGTTACGGGGATTACAATGAGCAGTTCTTC

D gene: TRBD1
V gene: TRBV19
J gene: TRBJ2-2
clone size: .
CDR3 protein: CASSPWDSKGGELFF
CDR3 DNA: TGTGCCAGTAGTCCCTGGGACAGTAAAGGCGGGGAGCTGTTTTTT

D gene: .
V gene: TRBV28
J gene: TRBJ1-5
clone size: .
CDR3 protein: CASSWGIRGSNQPQHF
CDR3 DNA: TGTGCCAGCAGTTGGGGGATCCGAGGCAGCAATCAGCCCCAGCATTTT

D gene: .
V gene: TRBV5-5
J gene: TRBJ1-2
clone size: .
CDR3 protein: CASSWDLRGYGYTF
CDR3 DNA: TGTGCCAGCAGCTGGGACTTGAGGGGCTATGGCTACACCTTC

D gene: .
V gene: TRBV4-1
J gene: TRBJ1-4
clone size: .
CDR3 protein: CASSQDPGGVGEKLFF
CDR3 DNA: TGCGCCAGCAGCCAAGATCCCGGGGGAGTGGGCGAAAAACTGTTTTTT

D gene: .
V gene: TRBV4-2
J gene: TRBJ2-7
clone size: .
CDR3 protein: CASSQDFGGGTYEQYF
CDR3 DNA: TGTGCCAGCAGCCAAGATTTTGGAGGGGGGACCTACGAGCAGTACTTC

D gene: .
V gene: TRBV5-5
J gene: TRBJ1-1
clone size: few
CDR3 protein: CASSLERNTEAFF
CDR3 DNA: TGTGCCAGCAGCTTGGAGCGGAACACTGAAGCTTTCTTT

D gene: TRBD2
V gene: TRBV7-9
J gene: TRBJ2-7
clone size: once
CDR3 protein: CASSLGPTSGYEQYF
CDR3 DNA: TGTGCCAGCAGCCTAGGCCCGACTAGCGGGTACGAGCAGTACTTC

D gene: TRBD1
V gene: TRBV5-8
J gene: TRBJ2-1
clone size: .
CDR3 protein: CASSSDRVNEQFF
CDR3 DNA: TGTGCCAGCAGCAGTGACAGGGTCAATGAGCAGTTCTTC

D gene: .
V gene: TRBV7-9
J gene: TRBJ2-7
clone size: .
CDR3 protein: CASSFTGPVGYEQYF
CDR3 DNA: TGTGCCAGCAGCTTTACGGGACCGGTGGGGTACGAGCAGTACTTC

D gene: .
V gene: TRBV6-5
J gene: TRBJ2-7
clone size: .
CDR3 protein: CASSYSGATGYYEQYF
CDR3 DNA: TGTGCCAGCAGTTACTCAGGGGCCACAGGGTACTACGAGCAGTACTTC

D gene: TRBD1
V gene: TRBV11-2
J gene: TRBJ2-2
clone size: .
CDR3 protein: CASSLGQGAGELFF
CDR3 DNA: TGTGCCAGCAGCCTGGGACAGGGCGCCGGGGAGCTGTTTTTT

D gene: .
V gene: TRBV7-9
J gene: TRBJ1-5
clone size: .
CDR3 protein: CASSLSSRGHDQPQHF
CDR3 DNA: TGTGCCAGCAGCTTATCATCCCGGGGGCATGATCAGCCCCAGCATTTT

D gene: .
V gene: TRBV7-8
J gene: TRBJ1-5
clone size: .
CDR3 protein: CASSPQGRSNQPQHF
CDR3 DNA: TGTGCCAGCAGCCCGCAGGGTCGGAGCAATCAGCCCCAGCATTTT

D gene: TRBD1
V gene: TRBV5-5
J gene: TRBJ2-3
clone size: .
CDR3 protein: CASSAGQGTGDTQYF
CDR3 DNA: TGTGCCAGCAGCGCTGGACAGGGGACGGGGGATACGCAGTATTTT

D gene: TRBD1
V gene: TRBV10-3
J gene: TRBJ1-6
clone size: .
CDR3 protein: CAISEPRQGSNSPLHF
CDR3 DNA: TGTGCCATCAGTGAGCCTCGACAGGGCTCTAATTCACCCCTCCACTTT

D gene: .
V gene: TRBV27
J gene: TRBJ1-1
clone size: .
CDR3 protein: CASMVGVSDTEAFF
CDR3 DNA: TGTGCCAGCATGGTGGGGGTCTCTGACACTGAAGCTTTCTTT

D gene: .
V gene: TRBV4-1
J gene: TRBJ2-1
clone size: .
CDR3 protein: CASSQFPPGTLYNEQFF
CDR3 DNA: TGCGCCAGCAGCCAATTCCCCCCCGGGACGTTATACAATGAGCAGTTCTTC

D gene: .
V gene: TRBV6-5
J gene: TRBJ2-7
clone size: .
CDR3 protein: CASSAGQYF
CDR3 DNA: TGTGCCAGCAGTGCAGGGCAGTACTTC

D gene: .
V gene: TRBV5-5
J gene: TRBJ1-5
clone size: .
CDR3 protein: CASARQPNSNQPQHF
CDR3 DNA: TGCGCCAGCGCCAGGCAGCCGAATAGCAATCAGCCCCAGCATTTT

D gene: TRBD1
V gene: TRBV14
J gene: TRBJ2-4
clone size: once
CDR3 protein: CASSQYRGNIQYF
CDR3 DNA: TGTGCCAGCAGCCAGTACAGGGGAAACATTCAGTACTTC

D gene: .
V gene: TRBV7-9
J gene: TRBJ2-1
clone size: .
CDR3 protein: CASSPLDTYNEQFF
CDR3 DNA: TGTGCCAGCAGCCCCCTGGACACTTACAATGAGCAGTTCTTC

D gene: TRBD2
V gene: TRBV10-1
J gene: TRBJ2-1
clone size: .
CDR3 protein: CASSESGVAGTSREQFF
CDR3 DNA: TGCGCCAGCAGTGAGTCAGGGGTAGCGGGGACCTCTAGGGAGCAGTTCTTC

D gene: TRBD1
V gene: TRBV29-1
J gene: TRBJ2-3
clone size: .
CDR3 protein: CSVDGTGIQDTQYF
CDR3 DNA: TGCAGCGTTGACGGGACAGGGATACAAGATACGCAGTATTTT

D gene: TRBD2
V gene: TRBV18
J gene: TRBJ2-7
clone size: .
CDR3 protein: CASSPGGRREEQYF
CDR3 DNA: TGTGCCAGCTCACCGGGCGGGAGAAGAGAAGAGCAGTACTTC

D gene: .
V gene: TRBV6-5
J gene: TRBJ2-5
clone size: .
CDR3 protein: CASSYSGGLQETQYF
CDR3 DNA: TGTGCCAGCAGTTACTCAGGGGGGCTACAAGAGACCCAGTACTTC

D gene: .
V gene: TRBV7-8
J gene: TRBJ1-1
clone size: .
CDR3 protein: CASSSQAEAFF
CDR3 DNA: TGTGCCAGCAGCTCCCAAGCTGAAGCTTTCTTT

D gene: .
V gene: TRBV11-2
J gene: TRBJ2-5
clone size: .
CDR3 protein: CASSLDWGSQETQYF
CDR3 DNA: TGTGCCAGCAGCTTAGATTGGGGGAGTCAAGAGACCCAGTACTTC

D gene: TRBD2
V gene: TRBV7-9
J gene: TRBJ2-1
clone size: .
CDR3 protein: CASSGPTSGRVNEQFF
CDR3 DNA: TGTGCCAGCAGCGGGCCGACTAGCGGGAGGGTTAATGAGCAGTTCTTC

D gene: TRBD2
V gene: TRBV27
J gene: TRBJ2-2
clone size: .
CDR3 protein: CASSSGGRATGELFF
CDR3 DNA: TGTGCCAGCAGTTCTGGCGGGAGGGCCACCGGGGAGCTGTTTTTT

D gene: .
V gene: TRBV7-6
J gene: TRBJ2-3
clone size: .
CDR3 protein: CASSFGTDTQYF
CDR3 DNA: TGTGCCAGCAGCTTTGGCACAGATACGCAGTATTTT

D gene: .
V gene: TRBV7-7
J gene: TRBJ2-1
clone size: .
CDR3 protein: CASSFGAGTGDEQFF
CDR3 DNA: TGTGCTAGCAGCTTTGGGGCGGGGACGGGCGATGAGCAGTTCTTC

D gene: TRBD1
V gene: TRBV6-5
J gene: TRBJ1-1
clone size: few
CDR3 protein: CASSSPTGGFGEAFF
CDR3 DNA: TGTGCCAGCAGTTCCCCGACAGGGGGCTTTGGTGAAGCTTTCTTT

D gene: TRBD1
V gene: TRBV30
J gene: TRBJ2-5
clone size: .
CDR3 protein: CALRDRHQETQYF
CDR3 DNA: TGTGCCCTTCGGGACAGGCATCAAGAGACCCAGTACTTC

D gene: .
V gene: TRBV6-1
J gene: TRBJ1-5
clone size: .
CDR3 protein: CASRLQVTQPQHF
CDR3 DNA: TGTGCCAGCAGGCTACAGGTAACTCAGCCCCAGCATTTT

D gene: TRBD1
V gene: TRBV7-9
J gene: TRBJ1-2
clone size: .
CDR3 protein: CASSGQDAAHYGYTF
CDR3 DNA: TGTGCCAGCAGCGGACAGGACGCCGCCCACTATGGCTACACCTTC

D gene: .
V gene: TRBV6-5
J gene: TRBJ1-5
clone size: .
CDR3 protein: CASSEDGDSNQPQHF
CDR3 DNA: TGTGCCAGCAGCGAGGACGGAGATTCGAATCAGCCCCAGCATTTT

D gene: .
V gene: TRBV19
J gene: TRBJ2-1
clone size: once
CDR3 protein: CASSIGGVHNEQFF
CDR3 DNA: TGTGCCAGTAGTATAGGCGGTGTACATAATGAGCAGTTCTTC